This TCR beta chain was retrieved from a study of blood T cell repertoires in COVID-19. At the level of the study: COVID-19 samples collected from the United States, Italy and Spain covered acute and convalescent phases.

This clone was seen a handful of times. Libraries were prepared by immunoSEQ multiplex PCR; TCRdb keeps only in-frame clonotypes and omits some of them. Among some 120,000 clones listed, roughly 91% were seen once. The sample was peripheral blood. The origin of this receptor is a human donor with acute or convalescent COVID-19. The donor label of this sample is uncertain.

CDR3 DNA sequence: TGTGCCAGCAGTGAAGGAGGGATTAGTAATCAGCCCCAGCATTTT. It codes for CASSEGGISNQPQHF. The chain couples TRBV6-1 to TRBJ1-5, with D hard to call. V was cut by 1 base and J by 4 bases, with 11 bases left in between. Germline V lookup: CDR1 MNHNS, CDR2 SASEGT. The CDR3 has 15 amino acids.